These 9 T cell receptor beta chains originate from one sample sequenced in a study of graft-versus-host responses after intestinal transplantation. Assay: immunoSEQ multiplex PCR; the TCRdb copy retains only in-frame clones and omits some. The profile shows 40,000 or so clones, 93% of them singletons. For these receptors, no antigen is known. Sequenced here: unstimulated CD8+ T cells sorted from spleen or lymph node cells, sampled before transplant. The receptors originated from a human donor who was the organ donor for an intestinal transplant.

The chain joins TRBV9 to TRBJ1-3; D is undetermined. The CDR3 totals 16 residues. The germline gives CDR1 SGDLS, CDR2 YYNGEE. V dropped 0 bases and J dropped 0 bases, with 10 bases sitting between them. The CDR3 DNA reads TGTGCCAGCAGCGTAGGGTCCAGTCCCTCTGGAAACACCATATATTTT. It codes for CASSVGSSPSGNTIYF.

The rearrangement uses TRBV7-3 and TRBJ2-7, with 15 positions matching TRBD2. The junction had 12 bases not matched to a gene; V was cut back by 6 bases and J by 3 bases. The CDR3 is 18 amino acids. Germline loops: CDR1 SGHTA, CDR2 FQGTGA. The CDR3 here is CASSRTSGRAEIGYEQYF. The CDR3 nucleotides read TGTGCCAGCAGTCGGACTAGCGGGAGGGCGGAGATCGGCTACGAGCAGTACTTC.

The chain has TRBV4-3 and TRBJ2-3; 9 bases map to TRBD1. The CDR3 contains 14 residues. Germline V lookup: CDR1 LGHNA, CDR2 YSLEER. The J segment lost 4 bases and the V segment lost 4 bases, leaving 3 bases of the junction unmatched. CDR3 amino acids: CASSLRTGADTQYF. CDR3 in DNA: TGCGCCAGCAGCCTGAGGACAGGGGCAGATACGCAGTATTTT.

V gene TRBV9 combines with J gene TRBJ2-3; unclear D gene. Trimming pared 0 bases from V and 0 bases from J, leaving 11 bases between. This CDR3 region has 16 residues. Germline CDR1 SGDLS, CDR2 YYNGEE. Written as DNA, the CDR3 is TGTGCCAGCAGCGTAGGGTGGGGAAGTAGCACAGATACGCAGTATTTT. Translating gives CASSVGWGSSTDTQYF. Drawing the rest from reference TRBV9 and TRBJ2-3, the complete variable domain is DSGVTQTPKHLITATGQRVTLRCSPRSGDLSVYWYQQSLDQGLQFLIQYYNGEERAKGNILERFSAQQFPDLHSELNLSSLELGDSALYFCASSVGWGSSTDTQYFGPGTRLTVL.

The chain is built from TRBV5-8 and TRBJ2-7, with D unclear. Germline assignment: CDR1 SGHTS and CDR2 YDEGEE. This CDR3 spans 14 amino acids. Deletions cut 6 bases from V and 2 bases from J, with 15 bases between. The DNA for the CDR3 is TGTGCCAGCACCCCGGACGGATCGACCTACGAGCAGTACTTC. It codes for CASTPDGSTYEQYF.

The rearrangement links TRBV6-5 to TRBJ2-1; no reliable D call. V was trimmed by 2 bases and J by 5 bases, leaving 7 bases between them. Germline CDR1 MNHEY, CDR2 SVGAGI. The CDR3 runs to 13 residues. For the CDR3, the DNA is TGTGCCAGCAGTTACGGACGGAACAATGAGCAGTTCTTC. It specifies CASSYGRNNEQFF.

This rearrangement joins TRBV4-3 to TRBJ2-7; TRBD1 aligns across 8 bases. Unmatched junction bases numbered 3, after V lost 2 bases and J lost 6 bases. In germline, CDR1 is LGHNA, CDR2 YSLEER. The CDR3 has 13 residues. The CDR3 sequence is CASSQTDRGEQYF. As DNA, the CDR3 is TGCGCCAGCAGCCAAACTGACAGGGGCGAGCAGTACTTC.

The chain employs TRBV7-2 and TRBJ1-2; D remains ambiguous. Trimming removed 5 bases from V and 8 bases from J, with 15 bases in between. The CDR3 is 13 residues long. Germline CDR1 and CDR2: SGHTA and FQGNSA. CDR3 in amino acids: CASSNPRARGYTF. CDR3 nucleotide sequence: TGTGCCAGCAGCAACCCCCGGGCGCGAGGCTACACCTTC.

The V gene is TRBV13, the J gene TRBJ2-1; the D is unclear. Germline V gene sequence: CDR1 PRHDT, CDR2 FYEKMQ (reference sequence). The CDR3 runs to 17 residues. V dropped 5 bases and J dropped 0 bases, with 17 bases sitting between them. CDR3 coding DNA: TGTGCCAGCAGCCTCGGTGGAGCCTCTTTCTCCTACAATGAGCAGTTCTTC. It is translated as CASSLGGASFSYNEQFF. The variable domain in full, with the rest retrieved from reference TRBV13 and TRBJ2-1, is AAGVIQSPRHLIKEKRETATLKCYPIPRHDTVYWYQQGPGQDPQFLISFYEKMQSDKGSIPDRFSAQQFSDYHSELNMSSLELGDSALYFCASSLGGASFSYNEQFFGPGTRLTVL.